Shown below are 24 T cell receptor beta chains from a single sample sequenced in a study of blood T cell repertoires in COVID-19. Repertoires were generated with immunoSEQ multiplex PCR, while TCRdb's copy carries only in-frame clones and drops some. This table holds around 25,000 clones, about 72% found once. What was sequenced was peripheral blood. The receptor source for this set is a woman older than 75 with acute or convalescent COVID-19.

The CDR3 DNA reads as TGTGCCAGCAGTACCGAGGGAGGGCTAGAAGCTTTCTTT. It yields the protein CASSTEGGLEAFF. The gene calls are TRBV2 and TRBJ1-1, with D unclear. CDR1 and CDR2 from the germline V gene are SNHLY and FYNNEI. V lost 5 bases and J lost 8, with 15 bases in between. CDR3 length: 13 amino acids. Filled out from reference TRBV2 and TRBJ1-1, the complete variable domain reads EPEVTQTPSHQVTQMGQEVILRCVPISNHLYFYWYRQILGQKVEFLVSFYNNEISEKSEIFDDQFSVERPDGSNFTLKIRSTKLEDSAMYFCASSTEGGLEAFFGQGTRLTVV.

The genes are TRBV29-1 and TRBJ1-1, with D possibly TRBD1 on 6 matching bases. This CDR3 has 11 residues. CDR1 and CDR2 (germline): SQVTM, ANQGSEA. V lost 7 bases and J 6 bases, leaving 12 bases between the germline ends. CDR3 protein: CSGPGGPEAFF. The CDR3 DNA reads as TGCAGCGGCCCGGGGGGCCCTGAAGCTTTCTTT.

CDR3 bases: TGTGCCAGCTCACCAGGGGCAGGGTACACTGAAGCTTTCTTT. Its translation: CASSPGAGYTEAFF. The chain couples TRBV18 to TRBJ1-1; D is perhaps TRBD1 (5 bases). In germline, CDR1 is KGHSH, CDR2 LQKENI. There are 14 residues in the CDR3. Between the trimmed V and J ends, which lost 2 bases and 3 bases, there was a span of 10 bases.

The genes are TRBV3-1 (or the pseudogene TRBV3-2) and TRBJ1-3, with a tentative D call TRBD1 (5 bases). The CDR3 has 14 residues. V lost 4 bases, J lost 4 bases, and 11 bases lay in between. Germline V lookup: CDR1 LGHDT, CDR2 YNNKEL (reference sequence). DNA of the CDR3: TGTGCCAGCAGCCCCCAGGGTTACGGAAACACCATATATTTT. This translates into CASSPQGYGNTIYF.

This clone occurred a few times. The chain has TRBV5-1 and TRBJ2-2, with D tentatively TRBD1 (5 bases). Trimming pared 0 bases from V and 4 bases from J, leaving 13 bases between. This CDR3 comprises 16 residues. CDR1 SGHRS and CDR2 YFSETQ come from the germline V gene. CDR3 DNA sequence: TGCGCCAGCAGCTTGGGGGGCCCCTGGGGCACCGGGGAGCTGTTTTTT. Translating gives CASSLGGPWGTGELFF.

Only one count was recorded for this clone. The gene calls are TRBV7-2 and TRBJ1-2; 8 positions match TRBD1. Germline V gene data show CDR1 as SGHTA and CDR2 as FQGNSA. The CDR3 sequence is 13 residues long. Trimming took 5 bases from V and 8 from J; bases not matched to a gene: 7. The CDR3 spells CASSLGQGGGYTF. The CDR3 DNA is TGTGCCAGCAGCCTCGGACAGGGCGGAGGCTACACCTTC.

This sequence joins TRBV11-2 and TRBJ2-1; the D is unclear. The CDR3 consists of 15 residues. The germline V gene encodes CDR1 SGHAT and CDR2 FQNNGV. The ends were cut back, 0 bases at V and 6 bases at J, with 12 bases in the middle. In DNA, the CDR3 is TGTGCCAGCAGCTTAGATGGCAGGATTTTCAATGAGCAGTTCTTC. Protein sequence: CASSLDGRIFNEQFF.

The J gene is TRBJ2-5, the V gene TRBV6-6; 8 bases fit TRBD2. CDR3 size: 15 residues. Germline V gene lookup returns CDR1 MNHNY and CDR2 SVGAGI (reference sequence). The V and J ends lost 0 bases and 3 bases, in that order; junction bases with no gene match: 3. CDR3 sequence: CASSYSGLAKETQYF. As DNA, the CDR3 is TGTGCCAGCAGTTACTCAGGACTAGCTAAAGAGACCCAGTACTTC.

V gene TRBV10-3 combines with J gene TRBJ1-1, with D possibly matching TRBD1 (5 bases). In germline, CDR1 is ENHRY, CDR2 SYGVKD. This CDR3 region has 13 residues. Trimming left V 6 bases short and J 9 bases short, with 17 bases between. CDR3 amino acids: CAISHTSDTQAFF. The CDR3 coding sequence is TGTGCCATCAGCCACACCTCGGACACACAAGCTTTCTTT.

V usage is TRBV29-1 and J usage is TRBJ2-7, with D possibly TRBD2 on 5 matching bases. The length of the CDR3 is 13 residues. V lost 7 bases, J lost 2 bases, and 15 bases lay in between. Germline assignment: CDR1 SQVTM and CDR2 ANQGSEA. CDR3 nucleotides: TGCAGCGGATATAGCGTTTTGACCTACGAGCAGTACTTC. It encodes CSGYSVLTYEQYF.

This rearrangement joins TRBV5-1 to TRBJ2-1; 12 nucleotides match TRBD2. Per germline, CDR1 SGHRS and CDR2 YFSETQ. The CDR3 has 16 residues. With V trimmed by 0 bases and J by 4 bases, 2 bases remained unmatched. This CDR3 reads CASSLGLAGGYNEQFF. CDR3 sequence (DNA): TGCGCCAGCAGCTTGGGTCTAGCGGGAGGGTACAATGAGCAGTTCTTC.

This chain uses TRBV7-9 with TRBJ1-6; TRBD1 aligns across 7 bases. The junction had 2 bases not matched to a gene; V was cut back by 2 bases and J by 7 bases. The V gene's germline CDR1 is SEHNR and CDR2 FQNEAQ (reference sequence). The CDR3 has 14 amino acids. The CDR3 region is CASSLMGQNSPLHF. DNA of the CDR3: TGTGCCAGCAGCTTAATGGGACAGAATTCACCCCTCCACTTT.

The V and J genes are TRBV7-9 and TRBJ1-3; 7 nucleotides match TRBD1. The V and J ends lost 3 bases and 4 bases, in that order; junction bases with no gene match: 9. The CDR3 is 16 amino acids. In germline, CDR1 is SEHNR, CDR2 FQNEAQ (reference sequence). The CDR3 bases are TGTGCCAGCAGCTTTTCCGAGGGGGCGCGGGGAAACACCATATATTTT. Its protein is CASSFSEGARGNTIYF.

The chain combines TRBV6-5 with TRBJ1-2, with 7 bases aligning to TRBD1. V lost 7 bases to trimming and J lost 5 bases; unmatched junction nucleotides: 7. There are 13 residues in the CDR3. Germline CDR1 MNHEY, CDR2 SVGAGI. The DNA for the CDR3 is TGTGCCAGCACCTTTCTCAGGGGGTATGGCTACACCTTC. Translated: CASTFLRGYGYTF.

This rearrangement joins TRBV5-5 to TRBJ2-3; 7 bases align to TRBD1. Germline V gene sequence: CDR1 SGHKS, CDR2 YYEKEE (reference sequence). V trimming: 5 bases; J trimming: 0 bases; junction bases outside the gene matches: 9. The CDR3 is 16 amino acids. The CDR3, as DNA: TGTGCCAGCAGTCCGGGACAGCCTTATAGCACAGATACGCAGTATTTT. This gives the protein CASSPGQPYSTDTQYF. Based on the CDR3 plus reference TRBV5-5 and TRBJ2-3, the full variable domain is DAGVTQSPTHLIKTRGQQVTLRCSPISGHKSVSWYQQVLGQGPQFIFQYYEKEERGRGNFPDRFSARQFPNYSSELNVNALLLGDSALYLCASSPGQPYSTDTQYFGPGTRLTVL.

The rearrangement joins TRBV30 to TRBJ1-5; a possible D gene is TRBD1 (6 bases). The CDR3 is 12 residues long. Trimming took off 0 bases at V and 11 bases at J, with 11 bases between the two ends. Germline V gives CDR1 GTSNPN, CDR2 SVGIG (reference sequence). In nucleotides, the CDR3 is TGTGCCTGGAGTGTAAAGGGGGGGGCCCAGCATTTT. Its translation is CAWSVKGGAQHF. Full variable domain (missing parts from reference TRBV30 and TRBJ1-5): SQTIHQWPATLVQPVGSPLSLECTVEGTSNPNLYWYRQAAGRGLQLLFYSVGIGQISSEVPQNLSASRPQDRQFILSSKKLLLSDSGFYLCAWSVKGGAQHFGDGTRLSIL.

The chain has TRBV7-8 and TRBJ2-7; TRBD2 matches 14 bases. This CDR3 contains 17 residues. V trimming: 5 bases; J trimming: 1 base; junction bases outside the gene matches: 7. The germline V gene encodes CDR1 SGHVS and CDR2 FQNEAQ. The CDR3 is CASSHGTSGGISYEQYF. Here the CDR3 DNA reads TGTGCCAGCAGCCACGGGACTAGCGGGGGAATTTCCTACGAGCAGTACTTC.

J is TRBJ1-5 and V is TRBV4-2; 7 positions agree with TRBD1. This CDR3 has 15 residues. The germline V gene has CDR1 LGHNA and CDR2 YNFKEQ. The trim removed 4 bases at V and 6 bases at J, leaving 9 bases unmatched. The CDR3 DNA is TGTGCCAGCAGCCCCCGCGAGGGGGCTGGTCAGCCCCAGCATTTT. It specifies CASSPREGAGQPQHF.

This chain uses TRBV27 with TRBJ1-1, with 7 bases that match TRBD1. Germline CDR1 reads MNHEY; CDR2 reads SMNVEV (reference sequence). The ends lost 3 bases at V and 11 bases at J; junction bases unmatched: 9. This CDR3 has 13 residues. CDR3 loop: CASSLNRGREAFF. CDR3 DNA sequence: TGTGCCAGCAGTTTGAACAGGGGAAGGGAGGCTTTCTTT.

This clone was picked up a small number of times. CDR3 in amino acids: CASSLTGDTEAFF. CDR3 DNA: TGTGCCAGCAGTCTTACAGGGGACACTGAAGCTTTCTTT. V gene TRBV2 combines with J gene TRBJ1-1; the match to TRBD1 covers 7 bases. The germline V gene encodes CDR1 SNHLY and CDR2 FYNNEI. Unmatched junction bases numbered 3, after V lost 5 bases and J lost 3 bases. The CDR3 is made up of 13 amino acids.

CDR3 loop: CASSSRTGTEFSPLHF. The CDR3 coding sequence is TGTGCCAGCAGTTCGAGAACCGGGACAGAATTTTCACCCCTCCACTTT. The V call is TRBV6-5, the J call TRBJ1-6; the match to TRBD1 covers 7 bases. The CDR3 is 16 residues long. With V trimmed by 4 bases and J by 9 bases, 12 bases remained unmatched. CDR1 is MNHEY, CDR2 SVGAGI, per germline.

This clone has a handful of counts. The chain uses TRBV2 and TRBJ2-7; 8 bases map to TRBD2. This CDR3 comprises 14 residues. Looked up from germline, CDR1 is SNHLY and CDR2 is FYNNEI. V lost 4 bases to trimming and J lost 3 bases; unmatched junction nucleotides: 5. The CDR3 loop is CASSARGGFYEQYF. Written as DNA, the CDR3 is TGTGCCAGCAGTGCCCGGGGGGGGTTCTACGAGCAGTACTTC.

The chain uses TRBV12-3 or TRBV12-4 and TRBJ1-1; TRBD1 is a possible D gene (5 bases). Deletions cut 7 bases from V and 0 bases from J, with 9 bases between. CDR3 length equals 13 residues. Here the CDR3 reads CASTMTVNTEAFF. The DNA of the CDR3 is TGTGCCAGCACCATGACAGTGAACACTGAAGCTTTCTTT.

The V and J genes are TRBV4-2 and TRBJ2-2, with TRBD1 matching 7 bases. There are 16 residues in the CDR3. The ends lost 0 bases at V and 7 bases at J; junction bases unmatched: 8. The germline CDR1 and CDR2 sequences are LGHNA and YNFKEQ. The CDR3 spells CASSQDKGAKIGELFF. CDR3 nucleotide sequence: TGTGCCAGCAGCCAAGATAAGGGGGCGAAAATCGGGGAGCTGTTTTTT.